This paragraph reports one TCR beta chain. Recruits, aged roughly 18 to 90 years, lived in around 24 US areas. Profiling relied on immunoSEQ multiplex PCR, and the TCRdb table lists in-frame clones only, not all of them. Of about 250,000 clones listed, roughly nine tenths are singletons. These data come from a study of blood T cell repertoires in COVID-19. About the research overall: Italy, Spain and the United States were the sources of the convalescent and acute COVID-19 samples.

Germline-derived CDR1 and CDR2 are MNHEY and SMNVEV (reference sequence). The CDR3 sequence is 14 residues long. With 5 bases removed from V and 2 bases from J, the gap between germline ends came to 12 bases. The receptor was derived from a woman under 40 with acute COVID-19. This chain links TRBV27 with TRBJ1-2; D might be TRBD1 (6 bases). The sample was PBMCs or T cells enriched from blood (not recorded which). CDR3 in DNA: TGTGCCAGCAGTCACTCTCAGGGGAACTATGGCTACACCTTC. It specifies CASSHSQGNYGYTF.